This TCR beta chain was profiled in a study of OX40 agonist ivuxolimab in advanced cancers. The CDR3 sequence is 11 residues long. The V end was cut by 4 bases, the J end by 1 base, with 1 base between. CDR1 is MNHEY, CDR2 SMNVEV, per germline (reference sequence). Study outcomes and limitations: Individuals who were partial responders at 0.1-3.0 mg/kg had clonal expansion that ranked among the lowest.

Some clones are missing from TCRdb's copy, which holds only in-frame ones; the method was immunoSEQ multiplex PCR. The repertoire holds tens of thousands of clones, with about 90% as singletons. On this clone itself: Its antigen remains unknown.

Material: CD4+ or CD8+ T cells sorted from blood, obtained in a trial of the OX40 agonist ivuxolimab. V usage is TRBV27 and J usage is TRBJ1-1; D is ambiguous. The source is an adult with an advanced solid tumor such as melanoma, head and neck, liver or kidney cancer. The CDR3 DNA reads as TGTGCCAGCAGTTCGAACACTGAAGCTTTCTTT. It encodes CASSSNTEAFF.